Below are 20 T cell receptor beta chains sequenced from a single sample in a study of T-cell memory formation after mild COVID-19. TCRdb re-called the 5' RACE reads with MiXCR, one entry per CDR3 protein. The table lists 550,000 to 650,000 distinct CDR3 sequences, 17% of them singletons, with about 8.6% in the top ten. Sequenced sample: PBMCs or a T cell subset sorted from them (not recorded which). The receptors here all came from an adult woman who had mild COVID-19 (a few samples of this study predate the infection). Cell type and time point are not known.

Regarding this clonotype: Since no conserved phenylalanine or tryptophan closes the CDR3, a read error is the likely cause. The DNA is omitted, as the CDR3 cannot be located on it reliably, and the CDR3 follows TCRdb's listing. V and J are TRBV27 and TRBJ2-7; TRBD1, the D gene given by the table, was not confirmed from the DNA. The CDR3 extends over 13 residues, inclusive of both ends. Germline values: CDR1 MNHEY, CDR2 SMNVEV (reference sequence). CDR3 sequence reads: CASSLSGRTGLFL.

This clonotype was observed a few times. An end of the junction differs from the germline gene, which may be a read error. V gene TRBV7-2 combines with J gene TRBJ2-2, with D uncertain. In germline, CDR1 is SGHTA, CDR2 FQGNSA. CDR3 length: 14 amino acids. The CDR3 bases are TGTGCTAGCAGCTTAGGCCCGGGCACCGGGGAGCTGTTTTTT. It yields the protein CASSLGPGTGELFF.

This chain uses TRBV7-9 with TRBJ2-7, with 7 bases aligning to TRBD2. V lost 3 bases and J lost 5; bases outside the gene matches: 10. CDR3 length equals 15 residues. CDR1 and CDR2 (germline): SEHNR, FQNEAQ (reference sequence). CDR3 sequence: CASSFRAGVGDEQYF. Written as DNA, the CDR3 is TGTGCCAGCAGCTTTCGGGCGGGAGTAGGCGACGAGCAGTACTTC.

The chain links TRBV5-1 to TRBJ1-2; 8 nucleotides agree with TRBD1. Trimming cost V 2 bases and J 0 bases; bases outside gene matches: 3. Germline CDR1 is SGHRS and CDR2 is YFSETQ. The CDR3 covers 15 residues. CDR3 amino acids: CASSLTGGSNYGYTF. The DNA of the CDR3 is TGCGCCAGCAGCTTAACAGGGGGATCTAACTATGGCTACACCTTC.

The V gene is TRBV30, the J gene TRBJ2-5; maybe TRBD1 (6 bases). V was trimmed by 0 bases and J by 5 bases, leaving 7 bases between them. The CDR3 runs to 12 residues. From germline, CDR1 is GTSNPN and CDR2 SVGIG (reference sequence). Here the CDR3 reads CAWSVRGETQYF. CDR3 sequence (DNA): TGTGCCTGGAGTGTAAGGGGGGAGACCCAGTACTTC.

This sequence joins TRBV29-1 and TRBJ1-1; D is ambiguous. CDR1 and CDR2 (germline): SQVTM, ANQGSEA. Trimming took off 4 bases at V and 5 bases at J, with 20 bases between the two ends. The CDR3 is 15 residues long. The CDR3 protein is CSVVAAGQGKTEAFF. CDR3 nucleotides: TGCAGCGTTGTGGCGGCAGGTCAAGGGAAAACTGAAGCTTTCTTT.

This clonotype has a count of ten or more. The gene calls are TRBV5-1 and TRBJ1-1; no firm D call. The V gene lost 0 bases and the J gene lost 1 base, with 7 bases spanning the gap. The CDR3 extends over 14 amino acids. Germline CDR1 is SGHRS and CDR2 is YFSETQ. CDR3 loop: CASSLVSGNTEAFF. CDR3 bases: TGCGCCAGCAGCTTGGTCTCAGGGAACACTGAAGCTTTCTTT.

The chain employs TRBV10-3 and TRBJ1-3, with D maybe TRBD1 (5 bases). Deletions cut 6 bases from V and 0 bases from J, with 12 bases between. The CDR3 is 15 amino acids. The germline CDR1 and CDR2 sequences are ENHRY and SYGVKD. This CDR3 is CAIRLDMFSGNTIYF. The CDR3 nucleotides are TGTGCCATCAGATTGGACATGTTCTCTGGAAACACCATATATTTT.

The rearrangement joins TRBV7-2 to TRBJ1-1; D is possibly TRBD1 (5 bases). With 5 bases removed from V and 4 bases from J, the gap between germline ends came to 17 bases. This CDR3 has 15 amino acids. Germline V gene sequence: CDR1 SGHTA, CDR2 FQGNSA. The CDR3 spells CASSPRVGASTEAFF. The CDR3 coding sequence is TGTGCCAGCAGCCCCCGGGTAGGGGCGAGCACTGAAGCTTTCTTT.

Only a few counts were recorded for this clonotype. The rearrangement joins TRBV7-9 to TRBJ2-7, with D perhaps matching TRBD1 (7 bases). CDR3 length: 14 residues. Per germline, CDR1 SEHNR and CDR2 FQNEAQ (reference sequence). With 10 bases removed from V and 2 bases from J, the gap between germline ends came to 18 bases. The DNA for the CDR3 is TGTGCCACTGGGCTCAGGGGGGAAGCCTACGAGCAGTACTTC. This gives the protein CATGLRGEAYEQYF.

The chain recombines TRBV5-1 with TRBJ2-1; 7 nucleotides match TRBD2. Losses at the gene ends were 4 bases for V and 2 bases for J; bases not matched to a gene: 12. The germline CDR1 and CDR2 sequences are SGHRS and YFSETQ. There are 17 residues in the CDR3. DNA for the CDR3: TGCGCCAGCAGCGCTAATGGGGGGGGAGAGGCCTACAATGAGCAGTTCTTC. Protein: CASSANGGGEAYNEQFF.

The rearrangement uses TRBV12-3 or TRBV12-4 and TRBJ2-2; 8 nucleotides agree with TRBD1. Trimming at V came to 8 bases and at J to 6 bases, leaving 8 bases not matched to a gene. The CDR3 extends over 14 amino acids. This CDR3 is CASGWTGTSGELFF. The CDR3 nucleotides are TGTGCCAGCGGATGGACAGGGACGTCCGGGGAGCTGTTTTTT.

There are a few counts of this clonotype. The V call is TRBV7-3, the J call TRBJ2-1, with TRBD2 matching over 7 bases. Trimming took 5 bases from V and 10 from J; bases not matched to a gene: 8. The CDR3 totals 13 residues. Germline CDR1 is SGHTA and CDR2 is FQGTGA. This chain's CDR3 is CASSAPGGDEQFF. Written as DNA, the CDR3 is TGTGCCAGCAGCGCCCCGGGGGGTGACGAGCAGTTCTTC. Together with reference TRBV7-3 and TRBJ2-1, the CDR3 gives the full variable domain: GAGVSQTPSNKVTEKGKYVELRCDPISGHTALYWYRQSLGQGPEFLIYFQGTGAADDSGLPNDRFFAVRPEGSVSTLKIQRTERGDSAVYLCASSAPGGDEQFFGPGTRLTVL.

This clonotype was counted only a few times. This chain uses TRBV7-3 with TRBJ1-1; TRBD1 might be the D (6 bases). Germline V gene lookup returns CDR1 SGHTA and CDR2 FQGTGA. Trimming removed 5 bases from V and 11 bases from J, with 15 bases in between. The CDR3 sequence is 12 residues long. The CDR3 here is CASSTGAGEAFF. CDR3 DNA: TGTGCCAGCAGCACCGGGGCAGGGGAGGCTTTCTTT.

V usage is TRBV29-1 and J usage is TRBJ1-1; D gene ambiguous. The V and J ends lost 4 bases and 0 bases respectively, with 9 bases between them. Germline lookup yields CDR1 SQVTM and CDR2 ANQGSEA. The CDR3 sequence is 13 residues long. CDR3 sequence: CSVGNLLNTEAFF. Here the CDR3 DNA reads TGCAGCGTTGGTAACCTATTGAACACTGAAGCTTTCTTT. Drawing the rest from reference TRBV29-1 and TRBJ1-1, the complete variable domain is SAVISQKPSRDICQRGTSLTIQCQVDSQVTMMFWYRQQPGQSLTLIATANQGSEATYESGFVIDKFPISRPNLTFSTLTVSNMSPEDSSIYLCSVGNLLNTEAFFGQGTRLTVV.

This clonotype has only a few counts. The chain joins TRBV7-8 to TRBJ2-5; unclear D gene. Germline V gene lookup returns CDR1 SGHVS and CDR2 FQNEAQ. The CDR3 loop spans 14 amino acids. The V gene lost 5 bases and the J gene lost 5 bases, with 15 bases spanning the gap. DNA of the CDR3: TGTGCCAGCAGCCTAGAGTGGGGTGAGGAGACCCAGTACTTC. Amino acid sequence: CASSLEWGEETQYF.

This clonotype showed up just a few times. The chain couples TRBV20-1 to TRBJ2-3; 14 bases line up with TRBD2. Per the germline V gene, CDR1 is DFQATT and CDR2 is SNEGSKA (reference sequence). Trimming at V came to 1 base and at J to 2 bases, leaving 8 bases not matched to a gene. This CDR3 spans 18 amino acids. The CDR3 is CSARVLGLAGDFTDTQYF. CDR3 sequence (DNA): TGCAGTGCTAGAGTATTGGGACTAGCGGGGGATTTCACAGATACGCAGTATTTT.

This clonotype occurred a few times. The rearrangement joins TRBV29-1 to TRBJ2-2; D is possibly TRBD1 or TRBD2 (5 bases each). V was pared by 6 bases and J by 1 base, with 18 bases between. This CDR3 is 16 amino acids long. Germline V lookup: CDR1 SQVTM, CDR2 ANQGSEA. CDR3 protein: CSVEGPKLRNTGELFF. CDR3 DNA sequence: TGCAGCGTAGAGGGACCGAAACTCAGGAACACCGGGGAGCTGTTTTTT.

This clonotype was observed a handful of times. The chain is built from TRBV15 and TRBJ2-7; the match to TRBD1 covers 11 bases. V lost 5 bases and J lost 3; bases outside the gene matches: 3. The CDR3 runs to 14 residues. CDR1 is LNHNV and CDR2 is YYDKDF in the germline V gene (reference sequence). The CDR3 bases are TGTGCCACCAGCGGGGACAGGGGGAACTACGAGCAGTACTTC. This translates into CATSGDRGNYEQYF.

This clonotype was recorded once. For the CDR3, the DNA is TGCGCCAGCAGCTTGGATACGGGACCCTACGAGCAGTACTTC. This translates into CASSLDTGPYEQYF. This sequence joins TRBV5-1 and TRBJ2-7; the D gene could be TRBD1 or TRBD2 (5 bases each). Germline CDR1 SGHRS, CDR2 YFSETQ. The length of the CDR3 is 14 residues. Trimming removed 0 bases from V and 2 bases from J, with 9 bases in between.